Listed here is a single T cell receptor (beta chain). Clones were read by immunoSEQ multiplex PCR, and TCRdb kept only the in-frame ones, dropping some. The sample shows 640,000 or so clones, approximately 75% of them seen only once. Trimming took 6 bases from V and 7 from J; bases not matched to a gene: 12. Germline V lookup: CDR1 SEHNR, CDR2 FQNEAQ (reference sequence). CDR3 length: 14 amino acids. This sample stems from a study of shared clonotypes between healthy human individuals. This clonotype was obtained from a woman aged 25 to 39 in good health. This chain uses TRBV7-9 with TRBJ2-7; 7 positions agree with TRBD1. Specimen: memory CD4+ T cells sorted from blood. Described subset: CD45RA-negative fraction. CDR3 in amino acids: CASSPGQLPPEQYF. The CDR3 nucleotides are TGTGCCAGCAGTCCGGGACAGCTCCCCCCGGAGCAGTACTTC.